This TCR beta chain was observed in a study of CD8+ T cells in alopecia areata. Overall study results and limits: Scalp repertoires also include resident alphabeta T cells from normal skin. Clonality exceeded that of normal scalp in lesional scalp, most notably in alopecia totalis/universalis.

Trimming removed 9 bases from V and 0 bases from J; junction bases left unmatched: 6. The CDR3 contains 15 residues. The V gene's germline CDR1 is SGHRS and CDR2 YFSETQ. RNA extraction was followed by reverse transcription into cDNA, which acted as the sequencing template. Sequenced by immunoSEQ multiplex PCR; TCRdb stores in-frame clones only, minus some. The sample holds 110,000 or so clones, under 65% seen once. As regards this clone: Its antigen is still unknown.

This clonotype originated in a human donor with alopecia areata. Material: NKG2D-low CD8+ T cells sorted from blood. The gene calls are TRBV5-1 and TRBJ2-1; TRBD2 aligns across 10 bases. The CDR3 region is CATLGTSDSYNEQFF. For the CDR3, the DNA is TGCGCCACTCTAGGGACTAGCGACTCCTACAATGAGCAGTTCTTC. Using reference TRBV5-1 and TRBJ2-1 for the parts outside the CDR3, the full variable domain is KAGVTQTPRYLIKTRGQQVTLSCSPISGHRSVSWYQQTPGQGLQFLFEYFSETQRNKGNFPGRFSGRQFSNSRSEMNVSTLELGDSALYLCATLGTSDSYNEQFFGPGTRLTVL.